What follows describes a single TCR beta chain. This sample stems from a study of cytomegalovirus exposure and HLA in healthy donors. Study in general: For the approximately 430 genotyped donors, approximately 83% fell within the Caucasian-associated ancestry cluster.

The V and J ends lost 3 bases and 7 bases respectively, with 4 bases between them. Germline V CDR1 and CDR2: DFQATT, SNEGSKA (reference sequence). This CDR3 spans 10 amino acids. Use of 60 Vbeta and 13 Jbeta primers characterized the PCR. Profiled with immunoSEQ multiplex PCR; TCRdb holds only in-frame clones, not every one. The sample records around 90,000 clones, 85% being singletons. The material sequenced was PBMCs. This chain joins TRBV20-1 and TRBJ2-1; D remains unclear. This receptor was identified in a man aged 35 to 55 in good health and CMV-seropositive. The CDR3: CSASQNEQFF. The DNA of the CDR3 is TGCAGTGCTAGTCAGAATGAGCAGTTCTTC.